Below are 10 T cell receptor beta chains sequenced from a single sample in a study of T-cell reconstitution after alpha-beta-depleted transplantation in children. Unique molecular identifiers tagged the TCRbeta library. A single record per CDR3 protein comes from TCRdb applying MiXCR to the PCR reads. Seen here are fewer than 200,000 distinct CDR3 sequences, about 6.8% observed once, and the top ten hold roughly 3%. The sample consisted of PBMCs from the stem cell graft donor, taken from the stem cell graft. Receptor source: a human donor who donated a stem cell graft to a child with Wiskott-Aldrich syndrome.

This clonotype was detected many times. The CDR3 sequence: CASSLGQGVAETQYF. The CDR3 nucleotides read TGTGCCAGCAGTTTGGGGCAGGGGGTCGCGGAGACCCAGTACTTC. This chain uses TRBV12-3 or TRBV12-4 with TRBJ2-5; 7 positions match TRBD1. V shed 3 bases, J shed 5 bases, and the junction held 9 bases outside the gene matches. The CDR3 has 15 amino acids.

This clonotype was counted at least ten times. The CDR3 reads CAISVSSGSTDTQYF. DNA for the CDR3: TGTGCCATCAGTGTCAGTAGCGGGAGCACAGATACGCAGTATTTT. This chain joins TRBV10-3 and TRBJ2-3; 7 bases line up with TRBD2. This CDR3 contains 15 residues. CDR1 and CDR2 from the germline V gene are ENHRY and SYGVKD. V shed 4 bases and J 0 bases; nucleotides not matched to a gene: 4.

The table lists this clonotype with many counts. The gene calls are TRBV5-1 and TRBJ2-1; no clear D. This CDR3 has 16 amino acids. CDR1 is SGHRS, CDR2 YFSETQ, per germline. V lost 5 bases and J 4 bases, leaving 19 bases between the germline ends. This CDR3 reads CASRHKLVIGYNEQFF. In nucleotides, the CDR3 is TGCGCCAGCAGACATAAGTTGGTAATTGGTTACAATGAGCAGTTCTTC.

V and J are TRBV4-2 and TRBJ2-7; 8 bases are shared with TRBD2. The CDR3 contains 15 residues. Germline loops: CDR1 LGHNA, CDR2 YNFKEQ. J was trimmed by 6 bases and V by 0 bases; bases with no gene match: 7. CDR3 in DNA: TGTGCCAGCAGCCAAGAGGCGGGGGGAGTCTCCGAGCAGTACTTC. Translation gives CASSQEAGGVSEQYF.

This clonotype has a count of ten or more. The V and J genes are TRBV5-4 and TRBJ2-5; D not certain. Germline V gene lookup returns CDR1 SGHNT and CDR2 YYREEE (reference sequence). V was trimmed by 1 base and J by 4 bases, leaving 11 bases between them. CDR3 length: 14 amino acids. CDR3 residues: CASSLFGRLETQYF. DNA of the CDR3: TGTGCCAGCAGCTTGTTTGGCAGACTAGAGACCCAGTACTTC.

The chain has TRBV5-1 and TRBJ2-7; tentatively, D is TRBD2 (6 bases). The germline V gene encodes CDR1 SGHRS and CDR2 YFSETQ. Trimming stripped 4 bases from V and 4 bases from J, with 15 bases between. CDR3 size: 14 residues. CDR3 in DNA: TGCGCCAGCAGCCCGGGAGCCCGTTGGTACGAGCAGTACTTC. Translation gives CASSPGARWYEQYF.

This clonotype has ten or more counts. The chain uses TRBV20-1 and TRBJ1-2; D not certain. Deletions cut 1 base from V and 4 bases from J, with 13 bases between. The germline CDR1 and CDR2 sequences are DFQATT and SNEGSKA (reference sequence). The CDR3 spans 14 residues. The DNA for the CDR3 is TGCAGTGCTAGAGGTGCGGGCTCACGCTATGGCTACACCTTC. It codes for CSARGAGSRYGYTF.

This clonotype was seen repeatedly, ten times or more. The chain is built from TRBV9 and TRBJ2-1; 13 nucleotides match TRBD2. The CDR3 consists of 15 residues. CDR1 is SGDLS, CDR2 YYNGEE, per germline. The V and J ends lost 4 bases and 5 bases, in that order; junction bases with no gene match: 3. This CDR3 is CASSLLAGGHNEQFF. DNA of the CDR3: TGTGCCAGCAGCTTACTAGCGGGAGGGCACAATGAGCAGTTCTTC. Full variable domain (rest looked up from reference TRBV9 and TRBJ2-1): DSGVTQTPKHLITATGQRVTLRCSPRSGDLSVYWYQQSLDQGLQFLIQYYNGEERAKGNILERFSAQQFPDLHSELNLSSLELGDSALYFCASSLLAGGHNEQFFGPGTRLTVL.

The chain joins TRBV7-2 to TRBJ2-7, with 8 bases fitting TRBD1. J was trimmed by 4 bases and V by 4 bases; bases with no gene match: 12. Per germline, CDR1 SGHTA and CDR2 FQGNSA. The CDR3 covers 16 residues. The CDR3 DNA follows: TGTGCCAGCAGCTCTAGGACAGGGAATATTGTTTACGAGCAGTACTTC. It encodes CASSSRTGNIVYEQYF.

This chain connects TRBV10-1 to TRBJ2-7; TRBD1 matches 10 bases. The CDR3 consists of 15 residues. V lost 4 bases and J lost 4; bases outside the gene matches: 7. The germline CDR1 and CDR2 sequences are WNHNN and SYGVQD (reference sequence). CDR3 residues: CASSGGDRGLYEQYF. Written as DNA, the CDR3 is TGCGCCAGCAGTGGGGGGGACAGGGGACTTTACGAGCAGTACTTC.